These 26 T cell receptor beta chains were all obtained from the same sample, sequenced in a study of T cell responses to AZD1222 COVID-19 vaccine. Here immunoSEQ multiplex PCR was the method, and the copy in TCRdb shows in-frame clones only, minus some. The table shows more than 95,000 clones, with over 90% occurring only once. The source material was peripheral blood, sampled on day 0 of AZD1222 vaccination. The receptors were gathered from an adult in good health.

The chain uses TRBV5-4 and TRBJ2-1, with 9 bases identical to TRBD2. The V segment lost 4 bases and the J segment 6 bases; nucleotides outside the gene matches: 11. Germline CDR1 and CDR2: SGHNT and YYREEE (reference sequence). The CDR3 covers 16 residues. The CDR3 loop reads CASSVKPLAGINEQFF. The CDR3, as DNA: TGTGCCAGCAGCGTCAAACCACTAGCGGGCATCAATGAGCAGTTCTTC.

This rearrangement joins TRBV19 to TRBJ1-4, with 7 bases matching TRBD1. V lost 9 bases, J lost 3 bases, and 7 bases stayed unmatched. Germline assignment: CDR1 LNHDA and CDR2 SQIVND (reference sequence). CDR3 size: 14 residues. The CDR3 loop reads CASKQGRANEKLFF. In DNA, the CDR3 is TGTGCCAGCAAACAGGGGAGGGCTAATGAAAAACTGTTTTTT.

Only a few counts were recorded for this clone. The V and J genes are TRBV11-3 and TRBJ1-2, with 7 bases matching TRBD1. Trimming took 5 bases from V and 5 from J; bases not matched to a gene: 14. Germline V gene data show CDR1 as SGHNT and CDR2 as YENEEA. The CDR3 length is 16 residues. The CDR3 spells CASSPEGRQGVYGYTF. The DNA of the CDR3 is TGTGCCAGCAGCCCAGAGGGTAGACAGGGAGTATATGGCTACACCTTC. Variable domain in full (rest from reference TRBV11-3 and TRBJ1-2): EAGVVQSPRYKIIEKKQPVAFWCNPISGHNTLYWYLQNLGQGPELLIRYENEEAVDDSQLPKDRFSAERLKGVDSTLKIQPAELGDSAVYLCASSPEGRQGVYGYTFGSGTRLTVV.

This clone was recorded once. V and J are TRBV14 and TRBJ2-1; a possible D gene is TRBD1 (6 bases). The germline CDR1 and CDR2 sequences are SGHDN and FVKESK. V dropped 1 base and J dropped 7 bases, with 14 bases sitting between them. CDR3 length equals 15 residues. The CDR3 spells CASSQGGNRVNEQFF. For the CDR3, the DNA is TGTGCCAGCAGCCAAGGGGGGAACAGGGTGAATGAGCAGTTCTTC.

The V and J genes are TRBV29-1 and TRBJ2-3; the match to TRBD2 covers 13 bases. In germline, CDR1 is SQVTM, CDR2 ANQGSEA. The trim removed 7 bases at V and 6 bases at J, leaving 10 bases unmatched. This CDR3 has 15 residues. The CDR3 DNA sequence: TGCAGCGCTTTCGGACTAGCGGGAGAGGTGGATACGCAGTATTTT. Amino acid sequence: CSAFGLAGEVDTQYF.

In DNA, the CDR3 is TGCGCCAGCCGGCAGGGGGCGCATGGCTACACCTTC. Translated: CASRQGAHGYTF. The rearrangement links TRBV4-1 to TRBJ1-2, with 8 bases that match TRBD1. The trim removed 8 bases at V and 6 bases at J, leaving 5 bases unmatched. Germline CDR1 is MGHRA and CDR2 is YSYEKL. CDR3 size: 12 residues.

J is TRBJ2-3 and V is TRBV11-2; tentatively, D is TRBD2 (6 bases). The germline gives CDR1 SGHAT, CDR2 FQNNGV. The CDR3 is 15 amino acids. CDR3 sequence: CAIDWGGTPTDTQYF. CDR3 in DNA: TGTGCGATCGATTGGGGCGGGACCCCCACAGATACGCAGTATTTT.

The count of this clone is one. CDR3 in DNA: TGTGCCAGCAGCCGCGGACTAGCGGGAGGTCTGACAGATACGCAGTATTTT. Translation gives CASSRGLAGGLTDTQYF. The chain is built from TRBV13 and TRBJ2-3; 14 nucleotides align to TRBD2. Germline trimming cut 5 bases from V and 3 bases from J; bases unmatched to any gene: 7. This CDR3 spans 17 amino acids. Germline assignment: CDR1 PRHDT and CDR2 FYEKMQ (reference sequence).

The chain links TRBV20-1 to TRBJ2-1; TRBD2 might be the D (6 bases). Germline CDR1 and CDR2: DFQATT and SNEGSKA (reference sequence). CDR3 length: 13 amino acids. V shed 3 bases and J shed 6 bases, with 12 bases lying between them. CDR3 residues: CSASRASVNEQFF. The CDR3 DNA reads TGCAGTGCTAGTAGGGCTAGCGTCAATGAGCAGTTCTTC.

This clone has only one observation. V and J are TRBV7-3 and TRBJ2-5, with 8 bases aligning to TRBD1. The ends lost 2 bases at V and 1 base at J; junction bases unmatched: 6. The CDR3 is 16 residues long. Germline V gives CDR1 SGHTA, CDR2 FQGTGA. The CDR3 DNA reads TGTGCCAGCAGCTTAGGAGGGACAGGCCGCCAAGAGACCCAGTACTTC. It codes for CASSLGGTGRQETQYF.

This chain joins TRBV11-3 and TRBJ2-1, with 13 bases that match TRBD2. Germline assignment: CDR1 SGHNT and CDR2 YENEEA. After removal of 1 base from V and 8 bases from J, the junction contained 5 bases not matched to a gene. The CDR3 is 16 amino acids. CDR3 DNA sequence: TGTGCCAGCAGCTTAGGCGGACTAGCGGGAGTCGATGAGCAGTTCTTC. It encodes CASSLGGLAGVDEQFF.

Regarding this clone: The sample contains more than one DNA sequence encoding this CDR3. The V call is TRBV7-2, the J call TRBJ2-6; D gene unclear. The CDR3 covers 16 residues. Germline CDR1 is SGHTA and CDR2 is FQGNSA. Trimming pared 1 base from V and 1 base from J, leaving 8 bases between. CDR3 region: CASSLGSGSGANVLTF. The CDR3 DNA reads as TGTGCCAGCAGCTTAGGATCCGGGTCTGGGGCCAACGTCCTGACTTTC. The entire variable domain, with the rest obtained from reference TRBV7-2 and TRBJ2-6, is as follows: GAGVSQSPSNKVTEKGKDVELRCDPISGHTALYWYRQSLGQGLEFLIYFQGNSAPDKSGLPSDRFSAERTGGSVSTLTIQRTQQEDSAVYLCASSLGSGSGANVLTFGAGSRLTVL.

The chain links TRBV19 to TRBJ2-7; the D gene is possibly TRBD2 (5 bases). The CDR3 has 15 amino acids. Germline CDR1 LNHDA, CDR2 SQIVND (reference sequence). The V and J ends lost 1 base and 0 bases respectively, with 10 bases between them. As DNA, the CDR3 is TGTGCCAGTAGTATAGCCGAGGGCGGCTCCTACGAGCAGTACTTC. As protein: CASSIAEGGSYEQYF.

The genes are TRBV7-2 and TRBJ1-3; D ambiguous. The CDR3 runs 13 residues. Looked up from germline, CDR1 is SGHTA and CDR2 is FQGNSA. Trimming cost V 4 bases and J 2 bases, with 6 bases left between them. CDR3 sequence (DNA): TGTGCCAGCAGCTCGGTCCCTGGAAACACCATATATTTT. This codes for CASSSVPGNTIYF.

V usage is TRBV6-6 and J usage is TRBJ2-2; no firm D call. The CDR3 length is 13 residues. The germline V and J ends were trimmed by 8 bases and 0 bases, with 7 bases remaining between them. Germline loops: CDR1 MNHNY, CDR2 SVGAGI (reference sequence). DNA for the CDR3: TGTGCCAGCGCCGCAGCGAACACCGGGGAGCTGTTTTTT. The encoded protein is CASAAANTGELFF.

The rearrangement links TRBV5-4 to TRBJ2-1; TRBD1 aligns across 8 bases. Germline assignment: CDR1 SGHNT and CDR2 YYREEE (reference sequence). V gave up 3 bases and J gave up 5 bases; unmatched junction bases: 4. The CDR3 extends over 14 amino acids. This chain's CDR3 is CASSWTGIHNEQFF. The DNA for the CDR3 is TGTGCCAGCAGCTGGACAGGGATACACAATGAGCAGTTCTTC.

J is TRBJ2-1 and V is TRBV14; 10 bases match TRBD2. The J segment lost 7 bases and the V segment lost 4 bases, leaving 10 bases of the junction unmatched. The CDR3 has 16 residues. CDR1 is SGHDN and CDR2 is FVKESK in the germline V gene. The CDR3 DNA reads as TGTGCCAGCAGCCTTAATCTAGCGGGAGACTGGAATGAGCAGTTCTTC. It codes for CASSLNLAGDWNEQFF.

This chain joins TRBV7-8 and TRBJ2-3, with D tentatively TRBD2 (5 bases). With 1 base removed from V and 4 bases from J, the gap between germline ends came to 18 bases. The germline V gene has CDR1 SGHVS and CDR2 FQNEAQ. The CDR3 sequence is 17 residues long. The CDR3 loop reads CASSLEASTFTADTQYF. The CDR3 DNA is TGTGCCAGCAGCTTAGAGGCTAGCACCTTTACCGCAGATACGCAGTATTTT.

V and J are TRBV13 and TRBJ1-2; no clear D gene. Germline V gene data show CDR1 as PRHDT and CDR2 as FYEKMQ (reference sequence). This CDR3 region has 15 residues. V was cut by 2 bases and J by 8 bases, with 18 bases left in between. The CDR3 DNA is TGTGCCAGCAGCTTATTTAGACTTATGCCGGGGGGCTACACCTTC. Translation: CASSLFRLMPGGYTF. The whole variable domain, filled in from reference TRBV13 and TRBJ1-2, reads AAGVIQSPRHLIKEKRETATLKCYPIPRHDTVYWYQQGPGQDPQFLISFYEKMQSDKGSIPDRFSAQQFSDYHSELNMSSLELGDSALYFCASSLFRLMPGGYTFGSGTRLTVV.

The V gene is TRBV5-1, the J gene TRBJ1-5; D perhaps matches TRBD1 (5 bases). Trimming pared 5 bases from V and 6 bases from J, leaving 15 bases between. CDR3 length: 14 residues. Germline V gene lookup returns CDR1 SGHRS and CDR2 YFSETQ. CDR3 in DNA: TGCGCCAGCAGAACAGGACCGCAAAGTCAGCCCCAGCATTTT. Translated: CASRTGPQSQPQHF.

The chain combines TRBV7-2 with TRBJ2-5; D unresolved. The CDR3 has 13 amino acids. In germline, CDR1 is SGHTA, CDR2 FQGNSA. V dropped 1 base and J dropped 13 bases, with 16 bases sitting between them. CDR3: CASSLGPGPSGYF. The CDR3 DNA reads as TGTGCCAGCAGCTTAGGGCCCGGGCCCTCGGGGTACTTC.

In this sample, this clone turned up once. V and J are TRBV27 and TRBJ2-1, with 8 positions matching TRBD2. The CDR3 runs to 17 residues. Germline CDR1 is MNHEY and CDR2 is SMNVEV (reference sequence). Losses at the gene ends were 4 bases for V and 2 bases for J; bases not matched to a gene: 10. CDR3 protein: CASSYASGRGTYNEQFF. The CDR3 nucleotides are TGTGCCAGCAGTTATGCAAGCGGGAGAGGGACCTACAATGAGCAGTTCTTC.

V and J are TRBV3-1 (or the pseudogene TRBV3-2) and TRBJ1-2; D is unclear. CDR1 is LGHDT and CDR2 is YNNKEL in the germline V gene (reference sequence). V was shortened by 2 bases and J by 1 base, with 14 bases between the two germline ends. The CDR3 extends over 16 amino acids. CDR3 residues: CASSQSWSDHNYGYTF. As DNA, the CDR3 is TGTGCCAGCAGCCAATCATGGTCCGATCATAACTATGGCTACACCTTC.

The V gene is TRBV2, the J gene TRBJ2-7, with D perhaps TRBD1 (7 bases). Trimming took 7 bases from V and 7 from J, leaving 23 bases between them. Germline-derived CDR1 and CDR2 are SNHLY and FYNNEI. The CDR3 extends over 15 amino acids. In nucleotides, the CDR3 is TGTGCCAGCATGCCTCAGGGGGGAGTATCAAGGGAGCAGTACTTC. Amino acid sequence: CASMPQGGVSREQYF.

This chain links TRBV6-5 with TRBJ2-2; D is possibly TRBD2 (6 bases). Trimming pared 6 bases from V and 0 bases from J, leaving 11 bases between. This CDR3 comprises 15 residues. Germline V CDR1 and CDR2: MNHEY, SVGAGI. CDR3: CASSPGTANTGELFF. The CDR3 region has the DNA TGTGCCAGCAGCCCCGGGACTGCGAACACCGGGGAGCTGTTTTTT.

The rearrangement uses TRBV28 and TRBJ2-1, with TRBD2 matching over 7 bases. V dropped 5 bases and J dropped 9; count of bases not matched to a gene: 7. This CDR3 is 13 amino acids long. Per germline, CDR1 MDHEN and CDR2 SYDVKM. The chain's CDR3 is CASSPGGGSEQFF. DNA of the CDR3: TGTGCCAGCAGTCCCGGCGGGGGTAGTGAGCAGTTCTTC.